A selection of T cell receptor beta chains follows, all from one sample in a study of T-cell memory formation after mild COVID-19. TCRdb re-derived calls from the 5' RACE reads in MiXCR, one entry per CDR3 protein. The sample consists of about half a million distinct CDR3 sequences, about 18% of them appearing once. The sequenced sample was PBMCs or a T cell subset sorted from them (not recorded which). All receptors come from an adult woman who had mild COVID-19 (a few samples of this study predate the infection). Cell type and time point are not known. CDR3s include the opening cysteine and the closing phenylalanine or tryptophan. Fields, in order: clone size, D gene, J gene, V gene, CDR3 DNA, CDR3 protein. A D gene is named only where the DNA matches it firmly. Clone sizes are given selectively: once, few, many, or a class where the clone is expanded.

>few|-|TRBJ2-5|TRBV18
TGTGCCAGCTCACCCAGGGTACCCCAAGAGACCCAGTACTTC
CASSPRVPQETQYF
>-|TRBD1|TRBJ2-1|TRBV13
TGTGCCAGCAGCTTCGGGACAGGGGTTGACAATGAGCAGTTCTTC
CASSFGTGVDNEQFF
>-|-|TRBJ2-3|TRBV7-9
TGTGCCAGCAGCTTATATCTAAGCACGCAGTATTTT
CASSLYLSTQYF
>few|TRBD1|TRBJ2-2|TRBV12-3/TRBV12-4
TGTGCCGTCCACAGGGGGACCGGGGAGCTGTTTTTT
CAVHRGTGELFF
>-|TRBD1|TRBJ1-2|TRBV12-3/TRBV12-4
TGTGCCAGCAGTCCCACAACCGGGACAGGGATCGTCTCTGGCTACACCTTC
CASSPTTGTGIVSGYTF
>-|TRBD1|TRBJ2-1|TRBV9
TGTGCCAGCAGCGTAGGGACAGGGGTGCAGTTCTTC
CASSVGTGVQFF
>few|-|TRBJ2-7|TRBV7-2
TGTGCCAGCAGCCCCCCGCGGGTCTTCCACGAGCAGTACTTC
CASSPPRVFHEQYF
>few|TRBD1|TRBJ1-1|TRBV20-1
TGCAGTGCTAGACCCTCCGACAGGGGATTTTGGTTTGAAGCTTTCTTT
CSARPSDRGFWFEAFF
>-|TRBD2|TRBJ2-1|TRBV6-6
TGTGCCACCATTCACGGGACTAGCGGTTACAATGAGCAGTTCTTC
CATIHGTSGYNEQFF
>-|TRBD2|TRBJ2-5|TRBV4-3
TGCGCCAGCAGCCAAGAAACCTCTTTAGGACTAGCGGGAAGGGAGACCCAGTACTTC
CASSQETSLGLAGRETQYF
>-|TRBD2|TRBJ2-3|TRBV12-3/TRBV12-4
TGTGCCAGCAGTTTAGGACTAGCGGGGGCCACAGATACGCAGTATTTT
CASSLGLAGATDTQYF
>-|-|TRBJ2-3|TRBV6-2/TRBV6-3
TGTGCCAGCAGTCTCCTCGGTGCGGGCACAGATACGCAGTATTTT
CASSLLGAGTDTQYF
>few|-|TRBJ2-5|TRBV29-1
TGCAGCGCCGGGGCGGGACAAGAGACCCAGTACTTC
CSAGAGQETQYF
>-|-|TRBJ1-1|TRBV6-2/TRBV6-3
TGTGCCAGCAGTCGTCCCTGGGGTGAGACTGAAGCTTTCTTT
CASSRPWGETEAFF
>few|TRBD1|TRBJ1-5|TRBV7-3
TGTGCCAGCAGCCCTCAGGGGGGGAGGGAGCCCCAGCATTTT
CASSPQGGREPQHF
>-|TRBD1|TRBJ1-1|TRBV10-3
TGTGCCATCAGTGAGTCGGGGACAGGGAACACTGAAGCTTTCTTT
CAISESGTGNTEAFF
>-|-|TRBJ2-5|TRBV24-1
TGTGCCACCAGTGATTGGACAGCCCAAGAGACCCAGTACTTC
CATSDWTAQETQYF
>-|TRBD2|TRBJ2-5|TRBV28
TGTGCCAGCTCGTCGGGCGGGGGGGCCTATGAGACCCAGTACTTC
CASSSGGGAYETQYF
>-|TRBD2|TRBJ2-2|TRBV14
TGTGCCAGCAGCCGGCTAGCGGGAGGCTGGAACACCGGGGAGCTGTTTTTT
CASSRLAGGWNTGELFF
>-|-|TRBJ2-1|TRBV5-5
TGTGCCAGCAGCTGGCCCGGGGCAAGTGAGTTCTTC
CASSWPGASEFF
>few|-|TRBJ1-2|TRBV5-5
TGTGCCAGCAGCTCCTCTGGAGGGACAAGTGGCTACACCTTC
CASSSSGGTSGYTF
>-|TRBD1|TRBJ2-7|TRBV12-3/TRBV12-4
TGTGCCAGCAGTGTCCACCGGGACAGGCGCTACGAGCAGTACTTC
CASSVHRDRRYEQYF
>-|TRBD1|TRBJ2-3|TRBV12-3/TRBV12-4
TGTGCCAGCAGTTTTTGGGACAGGGGTTTGAGCACAGATACGCAGTATTTT
CASSFWDRGLSTDTQYF
>-|-|TRBJ2-2|TRBV10-2
TGCGCCATTAGTGGGTTGAACTCGAACACCGGGGAGCTGTTTTTT
CAISGLNSNTGELFF
>-|TRBD1|TRBJ1-1|TRBV6-5
TGTGCCAGCAGTTACTCGGACAGGGGGAACACTGAAGCTTTCTTT
CASSYSDRGNTEAFF
>many|TRBD1|TRBJ2-2|TRBV4-1
TGCGCCAGCAGCCTCAGGGGGTCTTCCGACACCGGGGAGCTGTTTTTT
CASSLRGSSDTGELFF
>few|-|TRBJ2-5|TRBV7-2
TGTGCCAGCAGCTCCTATAAAGGCAGGGAGACCCAGTACTTC
CASSSYKGRETQYF
>-|-|TRBJ1-2|TRBV6-2/TRBV6-3
TGTGCCAGCAGTTACTTCCCCCCCGGGGATCGTGGCTACGCCTTC
CASSYFPPGDRGYAF
>-|-|TRBJ1-1|TRBV11-2
TGTGCCAGCAGGGTAGGTGAAATACAGAACACTGAAGCTTTCTTT
CASRVGEIQNTEAFF
>few|-|TRBJ1-4|TRBV3-1
TGTGCCAGCAGCCGGGGGATAGTCGAGGAAAAACTGTTTTTT
CASSRGIVEEKLFF
>-|TRBD1|TRBJ2-3|TRBV29-1
TGCAGCGTACGAGGGGGACAGGGGGCCGCAGATACGCAGTATTTT
CSVRGGQGAADTQYF
>few|-|TRBJ2-3|TRBV20-1
TGCAGTGCTAGAGATCGGGACCGGGGCATGTTGGCGCAGTATTTT
CSARDRDRGMLAQYF
>few|-|TRBJ1-2|TRBV12-3/TRBV12-4
TGTGCCAGCACCGAAGGTTGGGGGGGGTATGGCTACACCTTC
CASTEGWGGYGYTF
>few|TRBD2|TRBJ2-1|TRBV9
TGTGCCAGCAGCGTAGATATACTAGCGGGGGGCCAGTTCTTC
CASSVDILAGGQFF
>-|-|TRBJ2-5|TRBV27
TGTGCCAGCAGTTTAGATGAGGGACCGGAGAAGACCCAGTACTTC
CASSLDEGPEKTQYF
>-|TRBD2|TRBJ2-3|TRBV30
TGTGCCTGGCATAGCGGGGAAACCCAAATAGATACGCAGTATTTT
CAWHSGETQIDTQYF
>few|-|TRBJ2-7|TRBV20-1
TGCAGTGCTACGGACGGATCCTACGAGCAGTACTTC
CSATDGSYEQYF
>few|TRBD1|TRBJ2-7|TRBV18
TGTGCCAGCTCACACGACAGGGCCGCCTACGAGCAGTACTTC
CASSHDRAAYEQYF
>-|TRBD1|TRBJ2-3|TRBV11-3
TGTGCCAGCAGTGACAGGGGTTTCAACACAGATACGCAGTATTTT
CASSDRGFNTDTQYF
>many|-|TRBJ2-2|TRBV24-1
TGTGCCACCAGCCCCAGGGGTCGGGGAAACACCGGGGAGCTGTTTTTT
CATSPRGRGNTGELFF
>-|-|TRBJ2-1|TRBV11-3
TGTGCCAGCAGCTCGCGGACAGCAAGCTCCTACAATGAGCAGTTCTTC
CASSSRTASSYNEQFF